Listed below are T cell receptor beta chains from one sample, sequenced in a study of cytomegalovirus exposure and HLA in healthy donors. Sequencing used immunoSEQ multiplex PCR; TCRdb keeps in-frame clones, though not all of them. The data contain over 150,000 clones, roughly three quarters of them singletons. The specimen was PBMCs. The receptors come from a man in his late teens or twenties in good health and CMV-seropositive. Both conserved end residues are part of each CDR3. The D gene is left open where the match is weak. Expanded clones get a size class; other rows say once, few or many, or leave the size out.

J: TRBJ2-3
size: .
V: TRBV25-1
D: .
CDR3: CASSVLGGGRTDTQYF
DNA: TGTGCCAGCAGTGTCCTAGGCGGGGGCCGCACAGATACGCAGTATTTT

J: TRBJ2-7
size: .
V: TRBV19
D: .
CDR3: CASSILAWAEQYF
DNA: TGTGCCAGTAGTATACTGGCTTGGGCCGAGCAGTACTTC

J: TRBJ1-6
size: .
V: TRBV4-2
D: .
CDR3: CASSLRSDSANSPLHF
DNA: TGTGCCAGCAGCCTAAGATCAGACAGCGCAAATTCACCCCTCCACTTT

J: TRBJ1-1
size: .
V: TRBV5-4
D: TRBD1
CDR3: CATAGGLVTEAFF
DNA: TGTGCCACCGCAGGGGGCCTCGTCACTGAAGCTTTCTTT

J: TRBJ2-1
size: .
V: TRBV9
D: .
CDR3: CASSVEIGRAHEQFF
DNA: TGTGCCAGCAGCGTAGAGATTGGCAGGGCCCATGAGCAGTTCTTC

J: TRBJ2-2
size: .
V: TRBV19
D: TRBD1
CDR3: CASSISGTGNTGELFF
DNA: TGTGCCAGTAGTATTTCTGGGACAGGGAACACCGGGGAGCTGTTTTTT

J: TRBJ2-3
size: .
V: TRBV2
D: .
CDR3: CASGRGYTDTQYF
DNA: TGTGCCAGCGGCCGGGGGTACACAGATACGCAGTATTTT

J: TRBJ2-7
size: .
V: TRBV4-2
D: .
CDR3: CASSQEGAREQYF
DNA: TGTGCCAGCAGCCAAGAAGGGGCCCGCGAGCAGTACTTC

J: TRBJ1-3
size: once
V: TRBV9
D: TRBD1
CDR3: CASSGTQGSGNTIYF
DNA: TGTGCCAGCAGCGGAACACAGGGGTCTGGAAACACCATATATTTT

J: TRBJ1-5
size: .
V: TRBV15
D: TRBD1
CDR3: CATTGGTQPQHF
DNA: TGTGCCACAACAGGGGGCACTCAGCCCCAGCATTTT

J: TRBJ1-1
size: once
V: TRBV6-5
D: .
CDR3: CASSYSSTEAFF
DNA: TGTGCCAGCAGTTACTCGAGTACTGAAGCTTTCTTT

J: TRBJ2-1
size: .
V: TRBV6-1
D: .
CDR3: CASSDRTAHDPNYNEQFF
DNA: TGTGCCAGCAGTGACCGGACAGCTCACGATCCTAATTACAATGAGCAGTTCTTC

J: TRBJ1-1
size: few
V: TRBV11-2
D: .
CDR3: CASSSPLNTEAFF
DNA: TGTGCCAGCAGCTCCCCCTTAAACACTGAAGCTTTCTTT

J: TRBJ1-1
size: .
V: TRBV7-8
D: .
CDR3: CASREQFMNTEAFF
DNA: TGTGCCAGCAGGGAACAGTTCATGAACACTGAAGCTTTCTTT

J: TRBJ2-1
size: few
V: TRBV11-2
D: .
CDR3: CASSFVDKGSNEQFF
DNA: TGTGCCAGCAGCTTTGTAGACAAGGGGTCCAATGAGCAGTTCTTC

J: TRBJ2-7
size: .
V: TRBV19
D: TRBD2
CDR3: CASSHGTSLKYEQYF
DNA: TGTGCCAGTAGTCACGGGACTAGCTTAAAGTACGAGCAGTACTTC

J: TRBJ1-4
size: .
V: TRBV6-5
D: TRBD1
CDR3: CASSSPGQGDEKLFF
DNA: TGTGCCAGCAGTTCGCCGGGACAGGGGGATGAAAAACTGTTTTTT

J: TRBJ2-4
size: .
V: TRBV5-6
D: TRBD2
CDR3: CASSFGRTWNF
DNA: TGTGCCAGCAGCTTCGGGAGGACCTGGAACTTC

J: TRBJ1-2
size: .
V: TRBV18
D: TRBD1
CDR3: CASSPRDRGPDGYTF
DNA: TGTGCCAGCTCACCTAGAGACAGGGGGCCTGATGGCTACACCTTC

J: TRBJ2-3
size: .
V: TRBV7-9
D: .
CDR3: CASSPDDAGAPYTQYF
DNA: TGTGCCAGCAGCCCAGATGACGCAGGGGCCCCATATACGCAGTATTTT

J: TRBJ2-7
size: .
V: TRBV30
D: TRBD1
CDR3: CAWSDVGQPYEQYF
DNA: TGTGCCTGGAGTGATGTGGGACAGCCTTACGAGCAGTACTTC

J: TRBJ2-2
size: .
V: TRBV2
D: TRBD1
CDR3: CASSWGQGITGELFF
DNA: TGTGCCAGCAGTTGGGGACAGGGGATCACCGGGGAGCTGTTTTTT

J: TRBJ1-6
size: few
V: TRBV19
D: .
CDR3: CASSGLLSSYNSPLHF
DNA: TGTGCCAGTAGTGGACTCCTAAGCTCCTATAATTCACCCCTCCACTTT

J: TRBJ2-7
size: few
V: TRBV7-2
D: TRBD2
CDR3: CASSLASSGGLYF
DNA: TGTGCCAGCAGCTTAGCCTCTAGCGGGGGGCTGTACTTC

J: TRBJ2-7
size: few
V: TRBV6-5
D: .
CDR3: CASSYSKEGAVYEQYF
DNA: TGTGCCAGCAGTTACTCGAAGGAAGGGGCGGTCTACGAGCAGTACTTC

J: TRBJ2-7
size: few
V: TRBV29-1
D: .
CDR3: CSVEREADYEQYF
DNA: TGCAGCGTTGAACGGGAAGCAGACTACGAGCAGTACTTC

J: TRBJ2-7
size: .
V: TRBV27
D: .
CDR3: CASSSLQGGGYEQYF
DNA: TGTGCCAGCAGTTCGTTACAGGGGGGGGGATACGAGCAGTACTTC

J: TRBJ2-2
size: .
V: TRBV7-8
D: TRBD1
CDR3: CASSPTGEGELFF
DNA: TGTGCCAGCAGCCCGACAGGGGAAGGGGAGCTGTTTTTT

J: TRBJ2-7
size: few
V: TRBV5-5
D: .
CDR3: CASSFELRDWGDEQYF
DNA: TGTGCCAGCAGCTTCGAACTGCGGGACTGGGGCGACGAGCAGTACTTC

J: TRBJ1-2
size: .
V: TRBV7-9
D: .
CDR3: CASSGESYGYTF
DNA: TGTGCCAGCAGCGGAGAGAGCTATGGCTACACCTTC

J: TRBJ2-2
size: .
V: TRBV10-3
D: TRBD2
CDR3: CAISDRPSGGTGELFF
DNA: TGTGCCATCAGTGACCGGCCCAGCGGGGGCACCGGGGAGCTGTTTTTT

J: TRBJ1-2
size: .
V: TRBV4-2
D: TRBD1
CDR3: CASREPGQGLDYGHTF
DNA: TGTGCCAGCAGAGAACCGGGACAGGGGTTGGACTATGGCCACACCTTC

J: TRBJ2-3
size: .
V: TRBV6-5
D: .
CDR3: CASSSGFGDTQYF
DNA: TGTGCCAGCAGTTCGGGGTTCGGAGATACGCAGTATTTT

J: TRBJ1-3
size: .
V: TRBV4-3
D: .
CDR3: CASSQERDSGNTIYF
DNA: TGCGCCAGCAGCCAAGAGCGGGACTCTGGAAACACCATATATTTT

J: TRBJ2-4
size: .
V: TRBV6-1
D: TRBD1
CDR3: CASRDRGLAKNIQYF
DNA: TGTGCCAGCAGGGACAGGGGGCTAGCCAAAAACATTCAGTACTTC

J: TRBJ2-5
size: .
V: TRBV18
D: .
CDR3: CASSPSEETQYF
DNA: TGTGCCAGCTCACCTAGCGAAGAGACCCAGTACTTC

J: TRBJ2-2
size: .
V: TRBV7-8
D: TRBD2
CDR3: CASSLAAGGNTGELFF
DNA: TGTGCCAGCAGCTTAGCCGCGGGGGGTAACACCGGGGAGCTGTTTTTT

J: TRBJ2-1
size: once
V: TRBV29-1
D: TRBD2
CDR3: CSVDTEREGTVEQFF
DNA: TGCAGCGTTGATACGGAGCGGGAGGGGACGGTTGAGCAGTTCTTC

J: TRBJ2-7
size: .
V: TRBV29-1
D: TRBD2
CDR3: CSVGASGPYEQYF
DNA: TGCAGCGTTGGCGCTAGCGGACCCTACGAGCAGTACTTC

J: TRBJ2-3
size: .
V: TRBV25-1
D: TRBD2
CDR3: CASSAAGGQDTQYF
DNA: TGTGCCAGCAGTGCGGCGGGAGGGCAAGATACGCAGTATTTT

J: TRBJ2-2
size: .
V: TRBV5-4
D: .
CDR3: CASSPGSRTGELFF
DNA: TGTGCCAGCAGTCCCGGTTCCCGAACCGGGGAGCTGTTTTTT

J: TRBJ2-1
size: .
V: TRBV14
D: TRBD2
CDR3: CASSHQPGLAGSSYNEQFF
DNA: TGTGCCAGCAGCCATCAACCGGGACTAGCGGGCAGCTCCTACAATGAGCAGTTCTTC